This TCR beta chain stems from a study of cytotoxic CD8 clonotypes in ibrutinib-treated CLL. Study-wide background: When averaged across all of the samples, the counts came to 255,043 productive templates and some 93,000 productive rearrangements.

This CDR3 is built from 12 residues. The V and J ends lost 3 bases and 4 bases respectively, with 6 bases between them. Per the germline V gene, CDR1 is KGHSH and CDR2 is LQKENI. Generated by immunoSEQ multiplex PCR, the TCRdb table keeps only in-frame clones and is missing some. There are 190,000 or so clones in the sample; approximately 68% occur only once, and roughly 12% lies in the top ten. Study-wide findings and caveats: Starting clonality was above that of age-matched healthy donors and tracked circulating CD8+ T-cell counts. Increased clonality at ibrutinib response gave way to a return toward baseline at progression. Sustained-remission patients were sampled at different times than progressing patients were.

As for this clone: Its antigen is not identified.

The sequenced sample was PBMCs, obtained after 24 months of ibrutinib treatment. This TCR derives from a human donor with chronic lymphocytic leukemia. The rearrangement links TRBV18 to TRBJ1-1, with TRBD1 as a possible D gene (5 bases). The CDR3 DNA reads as TGTGCCAGCTCACCGCAGGGCACTGAAGCTTTCTTT. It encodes CASSPQGTEAFF.